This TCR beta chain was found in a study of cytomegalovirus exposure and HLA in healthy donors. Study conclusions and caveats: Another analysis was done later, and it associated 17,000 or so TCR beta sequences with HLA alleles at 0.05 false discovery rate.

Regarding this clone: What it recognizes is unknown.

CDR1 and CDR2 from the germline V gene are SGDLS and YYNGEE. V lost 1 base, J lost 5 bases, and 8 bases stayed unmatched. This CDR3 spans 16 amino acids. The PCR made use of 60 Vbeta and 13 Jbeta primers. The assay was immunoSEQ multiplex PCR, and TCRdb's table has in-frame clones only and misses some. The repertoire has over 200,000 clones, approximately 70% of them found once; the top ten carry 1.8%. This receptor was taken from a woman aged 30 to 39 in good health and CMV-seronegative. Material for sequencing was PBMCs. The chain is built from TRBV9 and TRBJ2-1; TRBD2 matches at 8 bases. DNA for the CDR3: TGTGCCAGCAGCGTATTATACGGGGGGGCCGACAATGAGCAGTTCTTC. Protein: CASSVLYGGADNEQFF.